This is a list of T cell receptor beta chains from one sample in a study of blood T cell repertoires in COVID-19. Only in-frame clones appear in the TCRdb table, and some are missing; sequencing was by immunoSEQ multiplex PCR. The table records about 350,000 clones, roughly 90% of them present only once. Sequenced material: PBMCs or T cells enriched from blood (not recorded which). Receptors were obtained from a woman younger than 45 who had recovered from COVID-19. Both conserved end residues are part of each CDR3.

v_call: TRBV19
j_call: TRBJ2-5
cdr3_aa: CASTTRTGSSVETQYF

v_call: TRBV9
j_call: TRBJ1-5
cdr3_aa: CASSVDENQPQHF

v_call: TRBV5-4
j_call: TRBJ1-2
cdr3_aa: CASSSTGILNYGYTF

v_call: TRBV6-1
j_call: TRBJ1-3
cdr3_aa: CASSASGGAGGNTIYF

v_call: TRBV7-9
j_call: TRBJ2-6
cdr3_aa: CATPGGPSSGANVLTF

v_call: TRBV7-9
j_call: TRBJ2-5
cdr3_aa: CASSLASGGQETQYF

v_call: TRBV6-5
j_call: TRBJ2-1
cdr3_aa: CASSSAQGMRNEQFF

v_call: TRBV5-4
j_call: TRBJ2-5
cdr3_aa: CASSWRGGGGETQYF

v_call: TRBV11-3
j_call: TRBJ2-7
cdr3_aa: CASSSGGGTYEQYF

v_call: TRBV5-6
j_call: TRBJ2-5
cdr3_aa: CASSLEGTGVTGETQYF

v_call: TRBV5-1
j_call: TRBJ2-7
cdr3_aa: CASSPAGQVFDEQYF

v_call: TRBV5-4
j_call: TRBJ2-1
cdr3_aa: CASSLAASGDMEQFF

v_call: TRBV3-1/TRBV3-2
j_call: TRBJ1-6
cdr3_aa: CASSQVSSNSPLHF

v_call: TRBV29-1
j_call: TRBJ1-6
cdr3_aa: CSAQDRGDSPLHF

v_call: TRBV3-1/TRBV3-2
j_call: TRBJ1-3
cdr3_aa: CASSLRTGNTIYF

v_call: TRBV28
j_call: TRBJ1-1
cdr3_aa: CASSFTGPDTEAFF

v_call: TRBV10-3
j_call: TRBJ1-2
cdr3_aa: CAISEAGQHHGYTF

v_call: TRBV11-3
j_call: TRBJ2-5
cdr3_aa: CASSPGTSGTLEETQYF

v_call: TRBV7-9
j_call: TRBJ1-3
cdr3_aa: CASSLDQAGNTIYF

v_call: TRBV3-1/TRBV3-2
j_call: TRBJ1-6
cdr3_aa: CASSQDPSSPLHF

v_call: TRBV5-1
j_call: TRBJ2-7
cdr3_aa: CASGPGQGAYEQYF

v_call: TRBV6-5
j_call: TRBJ1-5
cdr3_aa: CASSYNSYQPQHF

v_call: TRBV2
j_call: TRBJ1-1
cdr3_aa: CASSVSRDTEAFF

v_call: TRBV27
j_call: TRBJ1-1
cdr3_aa: CASSLYAGWAGNTEAFF